The sequence of this TCR beta chain was determined in a study of shared clonotypes between healthy human individuals. Study information: Plates per donor: three CD4 naive, three CD4 memory, two CD8 naive, one CD8 memory.

CD8 cells regarded as naive lacked CD45RO, were positively chosen for CCR7, and omitted terminally differentiated effector memory CD45RA+ cells. The CDR3 runs to 13 residues. Per the germline V gene, CDR1 is MDHEN and CDR2 is SYDVKM. V lost 2 bases and J 1 base, leaving 6 bases between the germline ends. Libraries were prepared by immunoSEQ multiplex PCR; TCRdb keeps only in-frame clonotypes and omits some of them. The repertoire includes roughly 590,000 clones, less than 97% of them detected once, and around 0.11% sits in the top ten. Of note for this clone: Different DNA sequences within this sample yield the same CDR3.

The sample was naive CD8+ T cells sorted from blood. The clonotype comes from a woman aged 30 to 39 in good health. The chain couples TRBV28 to TRBJ2-7; no clear D. The CDR3 loop is CASSLGRSYEQYF. CDR3 nucleotides: TGTGCCAGCAGTTTAGGCAGATCCTACGAGCAGTACTTC.